What follows is one TCR beta chain and its context. This sample was included in a study of blood T cell repertoires in COVID-19. Germline loops: CDR1 LNHDA, CDR2 SQIVND (reference sequence). The V and J ends lost 5 bases and 4 bases, in that order; junction bases with no gene match: 15. CDR3 length: 17 residues. Participants were placed into cohorts based on the clinical history they reported. Per the authors' pipeline: By means of reference gene primer amplification, nucleated cell counts were estimated. This table comes from immunoSEQ multiplex PCR, and its TCRdb copy is limited to in-frame clones, with some not included. V and J calls plus clone size are reproduced from that table; the DNA served to infer D and trimming. The repertoire holds more than 250,000 clones, with approximately 90% as singletons.

The chain combines TRBV19 with TRBJ1-2; 8 bases fit TRBD1. Sequencing input: PBMCs or T cells enriched from blood (not recorded which). This clonotype was sampled from a woman between 18 and 30 years old who had recovered from COVID-19. The chain's CDR3 is CASSPPGGQGERYGYTF. The DNA for the CDR3 is TGTGCCAGTAGTCCCCCCGGTGGACAGGGAGAACGCTATGGCTACACCTTC.